This T cell receptor (beta chain) was sequenced for a study of T-cell reconstitution after alpha-beta-depleted transplantation in children. This CDR3 region has 13 residues. Germline values: CDR1 SGHAT, CDR2 FQNNGV. Between the trimmed V and J ends, which lost 1 base and 6 bases, there was a span of 9 bases. Only a few counts were recorded for this clonotype. Using unique molecular identifiers, the investigators prepared the TCRbeta library. TCRdb re-analysed the PCR reads in MiXCR, keeping a single row per CDR3 protein. The top ten clones hold 5% to 6.5% of a sample with approximately 420,000 distinct CDR3 sequences, about 11% of them seen once.

The sample in question was PBMCs from the stem cell graft donor, obtained from the stem cell graft. J is TRBJ1-1 and V is TRBV11-2; D not certain. The source is a human donor who donated a stem cell graft to a child with acute myeloid leukemia. CDR3 coding DNA: TGTGCCAGCAGCTTAGGTTTAGAAGCTGAAGCTTTCTTT. Its protein is CASSLGLEAEAFF.